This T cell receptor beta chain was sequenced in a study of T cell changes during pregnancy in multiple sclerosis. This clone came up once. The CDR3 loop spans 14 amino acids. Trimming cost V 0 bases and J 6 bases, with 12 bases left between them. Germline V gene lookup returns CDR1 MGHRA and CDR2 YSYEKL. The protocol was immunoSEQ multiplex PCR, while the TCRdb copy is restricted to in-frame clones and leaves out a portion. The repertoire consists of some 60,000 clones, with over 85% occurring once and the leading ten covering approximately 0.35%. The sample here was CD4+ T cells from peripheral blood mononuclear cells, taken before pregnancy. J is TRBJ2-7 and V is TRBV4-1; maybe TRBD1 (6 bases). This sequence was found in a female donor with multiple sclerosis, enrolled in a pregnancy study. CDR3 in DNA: TGCGCCAGCAGCCAAGATAACAGGGTAAGCGAGCAGTACTTC. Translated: CASSQDNRVSEQYF.